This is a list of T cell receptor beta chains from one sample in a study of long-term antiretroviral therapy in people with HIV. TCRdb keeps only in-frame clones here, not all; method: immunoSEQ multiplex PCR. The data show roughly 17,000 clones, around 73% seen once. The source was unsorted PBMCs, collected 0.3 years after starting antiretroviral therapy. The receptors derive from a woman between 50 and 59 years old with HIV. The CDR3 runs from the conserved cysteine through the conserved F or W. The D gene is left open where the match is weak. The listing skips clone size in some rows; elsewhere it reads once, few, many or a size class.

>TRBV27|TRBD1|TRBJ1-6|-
CASSFSDRGQSPLHF
TGTGCCAGCAGTTTCTCTGACAGGGGGCAATCACCCCTCCACTTT
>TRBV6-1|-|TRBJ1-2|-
CASSGPLFGYTF
TGTGCCAGCAGTGGCCCGTTATTTGGCTACACCTTC
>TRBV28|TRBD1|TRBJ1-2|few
CASSLLGTDYGYTF
TGTGCCAGCAGTTTATTAGGGACAGACTATGGCTACACCTTC
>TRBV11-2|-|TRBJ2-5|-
CASSLVVQETQYF
TGTGCCAGCAGCTTAGTAGTCCAAGAGACCCAGTACTTC
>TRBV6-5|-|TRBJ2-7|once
CASSPGTHGYEQYF
TGTGCCAGCAGTCCCGGGACGCACGGTTACGAGCAGTACTTC
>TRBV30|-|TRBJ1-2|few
CAWTPFWGGPIGYTF
TGTGCCTGGACCCCCTTTTGGGGAGGCCCCATTGGCTACACCTTC
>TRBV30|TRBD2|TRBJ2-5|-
CAWISGGAQETQYF
TGTGCCTGGATTAGCGGGGGAGCGCAAGAGACCCAGTACTTC
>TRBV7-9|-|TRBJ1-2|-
CASSLEVGSEVYGYTF
TGTGCCAGCAGCTTGGAGGTAGGGTCGGAGGTCTATGGCTACACCTTC
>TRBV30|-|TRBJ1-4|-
CAWRGQNEKLFF
TGTGCCTGGAGAGGTCAGAATGAAAAACTGTTTTTT
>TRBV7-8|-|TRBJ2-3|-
CASSLAVPAWTDTQYF
TGTGCCAGCAGCTTAGCGGTGCCAGCGTGGACAGATACGCAGTATTTT
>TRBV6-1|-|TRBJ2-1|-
CASSEEEGVGWNEQFF
TGTGCCAGCAGTGAGGAGGAGGGGGTAGGGTGGAATGAGCAGTTCTTC
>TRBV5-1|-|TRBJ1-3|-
CASSPQGPSLGNTIYF
TGCGCCAGCAGCCCTCAGGGCCCTAGCCTTGGAAACACCATATATTTT
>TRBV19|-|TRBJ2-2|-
CASNQRFTGELFF
TGTGCCAGTAATCAGCGATTCACCGGGGAGCTGTTTTTT
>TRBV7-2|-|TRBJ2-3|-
CASSPTAGFSTDTQYF
TGTGCCAGCAGCCCCACGGCGGGTTTTAGCACAGATACGCAGTATTTT
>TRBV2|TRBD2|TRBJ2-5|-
CASIGPLAGGLETQYF
TGTGCCAGCATCGGGCCTTTAGCGGGGGGATTGGAGACCCAGTACTTC
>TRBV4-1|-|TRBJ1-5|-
CASSQGNTGPPQHF
TGCGCCAGCAGCCAGGGGAACACCGGACCGCCCCAGCATTTT
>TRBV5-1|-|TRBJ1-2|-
CASSPTSGDYGYTF
TGCGCCAGCAGCCCAACATCGGGGGACTATGGCTACACCTTC
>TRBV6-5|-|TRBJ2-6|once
CASRKPGANVLTF
TGTGCCAGCAGGAAACCGGGGGCCAACGTCCTGACTTTC
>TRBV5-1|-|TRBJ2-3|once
CASSLMSGASTDTQYF
TGCGCCAGCAGCTTGATGTCGGGGGCTAGCACAGATACGCAGTATTTT
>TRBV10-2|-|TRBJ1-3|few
CASSEPADSGNTIYF
TGCGCCAGCAGTGAGCCGGCCGACTCTGGAAACACCATATATTTT
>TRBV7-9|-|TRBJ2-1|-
CASSFGLEQFF
TGTGCCAGCAGCTTCGGACTTGAGCAGTTCTTC
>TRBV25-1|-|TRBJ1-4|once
CASRKGVTNEKLFF
TGTGCCAGCCGTAAGGGGGTCACTAATGAAAAACTGTTTTTT
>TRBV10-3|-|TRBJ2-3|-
CAISDWERTDTQYF
TGTGCCATCAGTGACTGGGAACGCACAGATACGCAGTATTTT
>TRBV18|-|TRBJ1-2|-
CASSPLPGDGYTF
TGTGCCAGCTCACCACTGCCGGGGGATGGCTACACCTTC
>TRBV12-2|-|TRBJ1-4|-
CASRLEDRPKLFF
TGTGCAAGTCGCTTAGAAGACAGGCCCAAACTGTTTTTT
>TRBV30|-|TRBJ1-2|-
CAWSVLGDGYTF
TGTGCCTGGAGTGTACTTGGAGATGGCTACACCTTC
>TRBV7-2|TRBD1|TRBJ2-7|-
CASSLADRSQYEQYF
TGTGCCAGCAGCTTAGCGGACAGGAGTCAATACGAGCAGTACTTC
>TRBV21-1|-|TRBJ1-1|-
CASSKLDGQNTEAFF
TGTGCCAGCAGCAAACTGGACGGACAGAACACTGAAGCTTTCTTT
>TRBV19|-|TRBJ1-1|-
CASSIDRLNTEAFF
TGTGCCAGTAGTATAGACCGGCTTAACACTGAAGCTTTCTTT
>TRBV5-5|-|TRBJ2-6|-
CASQGQGSSGANVLTF
TGTGCCAGCCAAGGTCAGGGCTCCTCTGGGGCCAACGTCCTGACTTTC
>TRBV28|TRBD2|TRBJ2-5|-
CASSFRRGLGETQYF
TGTGCCAGCAGTTTTCGGAGGGGACTAGGGGAGACCCAGTACTTC
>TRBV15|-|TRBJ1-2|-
CATSSPREYANYGYTF
TGTGCCACCAGCAGCCCTCGGGAGTACGCTAACTATGGCTACACCTTC